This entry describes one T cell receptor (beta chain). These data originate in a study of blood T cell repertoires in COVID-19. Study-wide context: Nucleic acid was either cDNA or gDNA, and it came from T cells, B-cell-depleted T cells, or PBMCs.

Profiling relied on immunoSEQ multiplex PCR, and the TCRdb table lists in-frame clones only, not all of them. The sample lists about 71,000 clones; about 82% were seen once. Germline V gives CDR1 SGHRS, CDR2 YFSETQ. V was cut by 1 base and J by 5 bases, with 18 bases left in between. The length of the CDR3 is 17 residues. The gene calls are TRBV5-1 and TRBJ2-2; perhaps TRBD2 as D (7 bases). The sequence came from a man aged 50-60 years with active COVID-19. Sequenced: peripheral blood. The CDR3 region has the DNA TGCGCCAGCAGCTTGCGGGGGGCCGGAGGTGGGACCGGGGAGCTGTTTTTT. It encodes CASSLRGAGGGTGELFF.